The clone carrying this TCR beta chain has only one observation. The method was immunoSEQ multiplex PCR; TCRdb's version includes in-frame clones alone and lacks a portion of them. The sample has 300,000 to 500,000 clones, 70% to 90% seen once. V was pared by 3 bases and J by 5 bases, with 7 bases between. Per germline, CDR1 KGHDR and CDR2 SFDVKD. The CDR3 has 12 amino acids. The data are from a study of blood T cell repertoires in COVID-19. The chain links TRBV24-1 to TRBJ2-7; D is ambiguous. This TCR was recovered from a woman younger than 45 with acute COVID-19. The sequencing sample was made of PBMCs or T cells enriched from blood (not recorded which). CDR3 region: CATSDDTHEQYF. The CDR3 DNA sequence: TGTGCCACCAGTGATGACACCCACGAGCAGTACTTC.